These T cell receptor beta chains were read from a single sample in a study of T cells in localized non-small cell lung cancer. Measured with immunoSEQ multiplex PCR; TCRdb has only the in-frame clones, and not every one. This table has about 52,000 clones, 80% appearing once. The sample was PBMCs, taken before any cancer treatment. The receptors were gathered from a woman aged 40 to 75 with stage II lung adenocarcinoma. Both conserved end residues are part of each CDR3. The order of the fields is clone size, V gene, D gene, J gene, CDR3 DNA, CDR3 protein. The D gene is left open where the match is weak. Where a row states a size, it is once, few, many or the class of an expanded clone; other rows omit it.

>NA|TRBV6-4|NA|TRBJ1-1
TGTGCCAGCAGTTCCCAGCCGGGGAACACTGAAGCTTTCTTT
CASSSQPGNTEAFF
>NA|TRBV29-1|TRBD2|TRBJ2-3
TGCAGCGTCGAGTCCGGGGGGGGCTTTTTAGATACGCAGTATTTT
CSVESGGGFLDTQYF
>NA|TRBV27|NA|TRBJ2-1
TGTGCCAGCAGTGTCACCGGGGCGCTCGGTGAGCAGTTCTTC
CASSVTGALGEQFF
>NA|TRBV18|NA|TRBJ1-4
TGTGCCAGCTCAGTGGACAAGGCAACTAATGAAAAACTGTTTTTT
CASSVDKATNEKLFF
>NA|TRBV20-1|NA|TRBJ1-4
TGCAGTGGGAAGACAGATGAAAAACTGTTTTTT
CSGKTDEKLFF
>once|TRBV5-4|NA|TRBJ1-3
TGTGCCAGCAGCTTGGACAGGTTTACGGGAAACACCATATATTTT
CASSLDRFTGNTIYF
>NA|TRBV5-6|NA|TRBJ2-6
TGTGCCAGCAGCTTGGCCCAGGTCTCTGGGGCCAACGTCCTGACTTTC
CASSLAQVSGANVLTF
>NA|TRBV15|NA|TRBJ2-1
TGTGCCACCAGCCCAGATTCGGGACACCCCAATGAGCAGTTCTTC
CATSPDSGHPNEQFF
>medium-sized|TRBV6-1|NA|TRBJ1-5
TGTGCCAGCTGTGTTGAGGCGGGGGCGGGCAATCAGCCCCAGCATTTT
CASCVEAGAGNQPQHF
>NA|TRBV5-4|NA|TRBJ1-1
TGTGCCAGCAGCGAGGAGCCGGGACTGAGGAACACTGAAGCTTTCTTT
CASSEEPGLRNTEAFF
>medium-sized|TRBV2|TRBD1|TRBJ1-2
TGTGCCAGAGGTGGGACAGGGGGCTTTGGCTACACCTTC
CARGGTGGFGYTF
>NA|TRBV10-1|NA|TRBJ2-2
TGCGCCAGCAGTGGCGACTTTACCGGGGAGCTGTTTTTT
CASSGDFTGELFF
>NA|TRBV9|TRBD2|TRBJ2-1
TGTGCCAGCAGCCTGACTAGCGGGGGGTACAATGAGCAGTTCTTC
CASSLTSGGYNEQFF
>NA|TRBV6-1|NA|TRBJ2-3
TGTGCCAGCAGTGACCGAGGGTTTGCTAGCACAGATACGCAGTATTTT
CASSDRGFASTDTQYF
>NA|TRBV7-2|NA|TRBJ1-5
TGTGCCAGCAGCCACGAGGGGGGCTTGAGCAATCAGCCCCAGCATTTT
CASSHEGGLSNQPQHF
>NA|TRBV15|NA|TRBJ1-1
TGTGCCACCAGCAGAGATCCCACGAACACTGAAGCTTTCTTT
CATSRDPTNTEAFF
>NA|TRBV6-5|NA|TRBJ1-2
TGTGCCAGCAGTAGCCCTACAGGGACGGCCTATGGCTACACCTTC
CASSSPTGTAYGYTF
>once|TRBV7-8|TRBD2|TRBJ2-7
TGTGCCAGCAGCTTTGGACTAGCGGGGGACTACGAGCAGTACTTC
CASSFGLAGDYEQYF
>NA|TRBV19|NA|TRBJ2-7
TGTGCCAGTAGTATGAGTACCGGGACGGGCTCCTACGAGCAGTACTTC
CASSMSTGTGSYEQYF
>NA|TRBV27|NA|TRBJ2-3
TGTGCCAGCAGTGATCCCCCTACAGATACGCAGTATTTT
CASSDPPTDTQYF
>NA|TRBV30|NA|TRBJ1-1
TGTGCCTGGAGTGATTTCACGGGGGTTACTGGGAACACTGAAGCTTTCTTT
CAWSDFTGVTGNTEAFF
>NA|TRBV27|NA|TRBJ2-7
TGTGCCAGCAGTTTATATACCCCTACCGGGGAGCAGTACTTC
CASSLYTPTGEQYF
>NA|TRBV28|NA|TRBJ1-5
TGTGCCAGCAGCCAACTTAATCAGCCCCAGCATTTT
CASSQLNQPQHF
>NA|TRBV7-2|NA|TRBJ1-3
TGTGCCAGCAGCGCCCGGGGGGGAGGGCTCGGAAACACCATATATTTT
CASSARGGGLGNTIYF
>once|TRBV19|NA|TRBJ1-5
TGTGCCAGTAGTCCCCGGAGTTATAGCAATCAGCCCCAGCATTTT
CASSPRSYSNQPQHF